This T cell receptor (beta chain) was identified in a study of blood T cell repertoires in COVID-19. Study context: The United States, Italy and Spain provided the acute and convalescent COVID-19 samples. PBMCs, B-cell-depleted T cells, or T cells provided the cDNA or gDNA that made up the material.

Allocation to cohorts depended on clinical history reported by the participants. Someone with COVID-19 had been met by exposed participants within 2 weeks before study entry. The CDR3 totals 13 residues. The ends were cut back, 2 bases at V and 5 bases at J, with 6 bases in the middle. Profiling relied on immunoSEQ multiplex PCR, and the TCRdb table lists in-frame clones only, not all of them. This sample has 290,000 or so clones, with 80% to 85% found just once. The sample taken for sequencing was PBMCs or T cells enriched from blood (not recorded which). The chain carries TRBV12-3 or TRBV12-4 and TRBJ2-2; D is unresolved. This receptor was obtained from a man aged 40-50 years who had been exposed to COVID-19. The DNA for the CDR3 is TGTGCCAGCAGTTTATCTAGGACCGGGGAGCTGTTTTTT. It codes for CASSLSRTGELFF.